This T cell receptor (beta chain) was observed in a study of blood T cell repertoires in COVID-19. Study-level background: The origin of the acute and convalescent COVID-19 samples was the United States, Italy and Spain. Nucleic acid was either cDNA or gDNA, and it came from T cells, B-cell-depleted T cells, or PBMCs.

In the source study's methods: How many nucleated cells were present was estimated from reference gene primer amplification. Profiled with immunoSEQ multiplex PCR; TCRdb holds only in-frame clones, not every one. D and trimming come from the DNA, and the V and J calls and clone size come from that table. The sample has a few hundred thousand clones, about 87% seen once. Germline assignment: CDR1 SQVTM and CDR2 ANQGSEA. The V and J ends lost 7 bases and 8 bases respectively, with 23 bases between them. This CDR3 contains 14 residues. The receptor was derived from a man aged 55 to 69 who had recovered from COVID-19. The material sequenced was peripheral blood. V gene TRBV29-1 combines with J gene TRBJ1-2, with D perhaps TRBD1 (5 bases). The CDR3 loop reads CSEQAMGRLGGYTF. The CDR3 nucleotides read TGCAGCGAACAGGCTATGGGCAGATTGGGAGGCTACACCTTC.